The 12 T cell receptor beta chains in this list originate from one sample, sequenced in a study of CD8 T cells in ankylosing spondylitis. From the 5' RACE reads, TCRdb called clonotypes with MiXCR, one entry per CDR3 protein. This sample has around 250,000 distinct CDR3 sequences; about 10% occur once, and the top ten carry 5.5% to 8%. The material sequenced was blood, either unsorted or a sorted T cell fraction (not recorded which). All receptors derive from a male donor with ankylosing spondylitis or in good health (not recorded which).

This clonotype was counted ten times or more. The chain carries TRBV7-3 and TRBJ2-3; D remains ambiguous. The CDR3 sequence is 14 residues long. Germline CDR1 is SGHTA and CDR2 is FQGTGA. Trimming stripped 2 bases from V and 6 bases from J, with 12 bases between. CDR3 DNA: TGTGCCAGCAGCTTAGACCCCAGGCACGATACGCAGTATTTT. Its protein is CASSLDPRHDTQYF.

The CDR3: CASSTEKDRWGTEAFF. CDR3 coding DNA: TGTGCCAGTAGTACCGAAAAAGACAGGTGGGGCACTGAAGCTTTCTTT. The chain recombines TRBV19 with TRBJ1-1; D perhaps matches TRBD1 (6 bases). The CDR3 extends over 16 amino acids. CDR1 is LNHDA and CDR2 is SQIVND in the germline V gene (reference sequence). V dropped 4 bases and J dropped 4 bases, with 19 bases sitting between them.

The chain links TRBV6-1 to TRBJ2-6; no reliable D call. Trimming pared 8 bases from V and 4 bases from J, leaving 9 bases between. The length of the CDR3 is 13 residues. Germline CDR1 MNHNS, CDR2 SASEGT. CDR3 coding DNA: TGTGCCAGCTTGGGGTCGGGGGCCAACGTCCTGACTTTC. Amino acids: CASLGSGANVLTF.

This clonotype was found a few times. CDR3 sequence (DNA): TGTGCCAGCTCACCAGTTACCCGGGAGGGCCTACACAATGAGCAGTTCTTC. It translates to CASSPVTREGLHNEQFF. V and J are TRBV18 and TRBJ2-1, with TRBD2 matching over 8 bases. J was trimmed by 5 bases and V by 2 bases; bases with no gene match: 11. This CDR3 contains 17 residues. The germline gives CDR1 KGHSH, CDR2 LQKENI.

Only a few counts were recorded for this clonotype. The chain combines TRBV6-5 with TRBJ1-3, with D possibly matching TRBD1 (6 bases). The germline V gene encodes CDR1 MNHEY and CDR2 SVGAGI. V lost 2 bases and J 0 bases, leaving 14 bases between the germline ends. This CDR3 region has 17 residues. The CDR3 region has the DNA TGTGCCAGCAGTTACGGGGGCAGCTCCCTCTCTGGAAACACCATATATTTT. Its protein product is CASSYGGSSLSGNTIYF.

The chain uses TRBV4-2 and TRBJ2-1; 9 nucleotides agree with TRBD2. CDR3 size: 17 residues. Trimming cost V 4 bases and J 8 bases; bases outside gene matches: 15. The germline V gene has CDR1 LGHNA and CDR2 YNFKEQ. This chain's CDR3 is CASSRTQGGSGSDEQFF. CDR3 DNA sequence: TGTGCCAGCAGCCGAACCCAAGGGGGTAGCGGGAGCGATGAGCAGTTCTTC.

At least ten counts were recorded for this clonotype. The CDR3 is CASSQDYLDTLGTEAFF. CDR3 sequence (DNA): TGTGCCAGCAGCCAAGACTACCTCGACACCCTGGGCACTGAAGCTTTCTTT. The V call is TRBV14, the J call TRBJ1-1; D is uncertain. V lost 0 bases and J 4 bases, leaving 18 bases between the germline ends. There are 17 residues in the CDR3. The germline V gene encodes CDR1 SGHDN and CDR2 FVKESK.

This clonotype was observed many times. CDR3 protein: CASSFRPLNTGELFF. CDR3 sequence (DNA): TGTGCCAGCAGCTTCCGCCCCCTGAACACCGGGGAGCTGTTTTTT. The chain combines TRBV5-6 with TRBJ2-2; D is unclear. Deletions cut 2 bases from V and 1 base from J, with 9 bases between. This CDR3 region has 15 residues. Germline loops: CDR1 SGHDT, CDR2 YYEEEE.

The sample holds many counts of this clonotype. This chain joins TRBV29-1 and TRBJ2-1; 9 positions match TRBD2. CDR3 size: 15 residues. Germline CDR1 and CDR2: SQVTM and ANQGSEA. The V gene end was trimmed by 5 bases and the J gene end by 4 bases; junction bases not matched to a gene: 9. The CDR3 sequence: CSVQGASGKYNEQFF. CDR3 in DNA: TGCAGCGTTCAAGGGGCTAGCGGGAAATACAATGAGCAGTTCTTC.

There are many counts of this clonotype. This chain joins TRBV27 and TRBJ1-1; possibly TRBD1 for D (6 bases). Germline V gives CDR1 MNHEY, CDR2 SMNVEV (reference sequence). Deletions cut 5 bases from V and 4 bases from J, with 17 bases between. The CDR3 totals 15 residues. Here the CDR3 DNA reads TGTGCCAGCAGTCCATCGACAGGCAAGGCCACTGAAGCTTTCTTT. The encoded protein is CASSPSTGKATEAFF.

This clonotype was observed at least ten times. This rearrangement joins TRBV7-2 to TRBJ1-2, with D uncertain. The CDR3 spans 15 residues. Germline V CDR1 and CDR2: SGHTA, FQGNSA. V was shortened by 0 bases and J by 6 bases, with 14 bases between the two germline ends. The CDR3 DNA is TGTGCCAGCAGCTTAGCGCTGGCGGGGATAGATGGCTACACCTTC. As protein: CASSLALAGIDGYTF.

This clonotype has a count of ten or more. The CDR3, as DNA: TGTGCCAGCAGTCCCGACGCAGATACGCAGTATTTT. This gives the protein CASSPDADTQYF. V and J are TRBV6-5 and TRBJ2-3, with D uncertain. CDR3 size: 12 residues. Germline values: CDR1 MNHEY, CDR2 SVGAGI. V lost 5 bases and J 4 bases, leaving 7 bases between the germline ends.